This TCR beta chain derives from a study of T cells in Graves' hyperthyroidism and ophthalmopathy. Whole-study results and caveats: The majority of expanded thyroid clonotypes above 0.001 also appeared in blood. Ophthalmopathy was distinguished from stable hyperthyroidism by 13 V-J signatures.

Authors of the study amplified TCR beta CDR3 regions from RNA transcripts. The HTBI set primed first-round TCR CDR3 RT-PCR. MiXCR, run by TCRdb on the multiplex PCR reads, gives a single entry per CDR3 protein. Here the sample spans under 300,000 distinct CDR3 sequences, more than 14% being singletons. This clonotype occurred a few times. The antigen is undetermined. A single base separates this from a much larger clone, so it may be a read error. Germline V gives CDR1 LGHDT, CDR2 YNNKEL (reference sequence). The CDR3 sequence is 13 residues long. V is TRBV3-1 and J is TRBJ2-1; TRBD2 matches 7 bases. The sequence derives from a middle-aged woman with Graves' hyperthyroidism that later progressed to Graves' ophthalmopathy. What was sequenced was blood. As DNA, the CDR3 is TGTGCCAGCAGCCAAACTAGCGACAATGGGCAGTTCTTC. Translating gives CASSQTSDNGQFF.